This TCR beta chain appears in the sequencing data of a study of blood T cells in healthy people across ages. The CDR3 totals 15 residues. Germline lookup yields CDR1 MNHEY and CDR2 SMNVEV (reference sequence). The V gene lost 3 bases and the J gene lost 4 bases, with 15 bases spanning the gap. This clonotype was recorded a few times. A second roughly 6 to 11 cycle PCR used barcoded and J-beta primers. MiXCR was run by TCRdb on the 5' RACE reads, yielding one entry per CDR3 protein. The profile shows some 700,000 distinct CDR3 sequences, more than 40% of them singletons. Sequencing used blood. The TCR originated in a woman between 55 and 75 years old in good health. The gene calls are TRBV27 and TRBJ2-5; D possibly corresponds to TRBD1 (6 bases). In DNA, the CDR3 is TGTGCCAGCAGTTTGCAGGGGATTGAATTAGAGACCCAGTACTTC. Translating gives CASSLQGIELETQYF.